Following are 14 T cell receptor beta chains from one sample sequenced in a study of control samples from healthy donors and cancer patients. The table came from immunoSEQ multiplex PCR; TCRdb's copy has only in-frame clones and leaves some out. The profile shows approximately 150,000 clones, 70% to 90% of them singletons. Source material: blood. The receptors were gathered from a man aged 18 to 30 in good health.

This clone appeared a single time. This chain connects TRBV24-1 to TRBJ2-5, with D perhaps TRBD2 (7 bases). There are 15 residues in the CDR3. In germline, CDR1 is KGHDR, CDR2 SFDVKD. The V end lost 9 bases, the J end lost 0 bases, and 16 bases lay between the germline ends. CDR3 in amino acids: CATGGALQDQETQYF. The CDR3 nucleotides read TGTGCCACCGGGGGGGCGTTACAGGACCAAGAGACCCAGTACTTC.

The chain carries TRBV7-8 and TRBJ2-2, with TRBD1 identical over 7 bases. The CDR3 is made up of 16 amino acids. Germline values: CDR1 SGHVS, CDR2 FQNEAQ. Trimming removed 5 bases from V and 7 bases from J; junction bases left unmatched: 13. The CDR3 DNA follows: TGTGCCAGCAGCCCCGGAGGAACAGGGGTGCACGGGGAGCTGTTTTTT. Its translation is CASSPGGTGVHGELFF.

V usage is TRBV2 and J usage is TRBJ2-7; TRBD1 aligns across 9 bases. Germline V gives CDR1 SNHLY, CDR2 FYNNEI. With 6 bases clipped from V and 6 bases from J, the junction kept 9 bases outside the gene matches. The CDR3 totals 14 residues. The CDR3 loop reads CASRSGQGFVEQYF. The DNA of the CDR3 is TGTGCCAGCAGATCCGGACAGGGGTTCGTCGAGCAGTACTTC.

This chain uses TRBV6-2 or TRBV6-3 with TRBJ1-3; 7 nucleotides match TRBD1. In germline, CDR1 is MNHEY, CDR2 SVGEGT. V dropped 2 bases and J dropped 3; count of bases not matched to a gene: 1. The CDR3 covers 14 residues. CDR3 nucleotide sequence: TGTGCCAGCAGTTACGACAGGGATGGAAACACCATATATTTT. Translation gives CASSYDRDGNTIYF.

The chain employs TRBV18 and TRBJ1-2; D gene unclear. This CDR3 has 15 residues. Trimming pared 5 bases from V and 1 base from J, leaving 14 bases between. Looked up from germline, CDR1 is KGHSH and CDR2 is LQKENI. The CDR3 nucleotides read TGTGCCAGCTCAGATAGTTACGGCAGTAACTATGGCTACACCTTC. This translates into CASSDSYGSNYGYTF. Using reference TRBV18 and TRBJ1-2 for the parts outside the CDR3, the full variable domain is NAGVMQNPRHLVRRRGQEARLRCSPMKGHSHVYWYRQLPEEGLKFMVYLQKENIIDESGMPKERFSAEFPKEGPSILRIQQVVRGDSAAYFCASSDSYGSNYGYTFGSGTRLTVV.

V usage is TRBV2 and J usage is TRBJ2-3, with TRBD2 matching 13 bases. The CDR3 extends over 15 amino acids. Germline V CDR1 and CDR2: SNHLY, FYNNEI. The V segment lost 6 bases and the J segment 3 bases; nucleotides outside the gene matches: 3. The CDR3 DNA reads TGTGCCAGCAGCGGACTAGCGGGGGCAACAGATACGCAGTATTTT. It is translated as CASSGLAGATDTQYF.

This sequence joins TRBV30 and TRBJ2-3; 9 positions agree with TRBD1. The V gene end was trimmed by 5 bases and the J gene end by 5 bases; junction bases not matched to a gene: 2. The CDR3 runs 12 residues. CDR1 GTSNPN and CDR2 SVGIG come from the germline V gene (reference sequence). The CDR3 protein is CAWGQGQDTQYF. The DNA of the CDR3 is TGTGCCTGGGGACAGGGGCAAGATACGCAGTATTTT.

CDR3 sequence: CASSWDVRNEKLFF. The CDR3 DNA is TGTGCCAGCAGTTGGGACGTCCGTAATGAAAAACTGTTTTTT. V usage is TRBV28 and J usage is TRBJ1-4; TRBD1 might be the D (5 bases). Looked up from germline, CDR1 is MDHEN and CDR2 is SYDVKM. Between the trimmed V and J ends, which lost 4 bases and 4 bases, there was a span of 10 bases. The CDR3 covers 14 residues. Based on the CDR3 plus reference TRBV28 and TRBJ1-4, the full variable domain is DVKVTQSSRYLVKRTGEKVFLECVQDMDHENMFWYRQDPGLGLRLIYFSYDVKMKEKGDIPEGYSVSREKKERFSLILESASTNQTSMYLCASSWDVRNEKLFFGSGTQLSVL.

The chain recombines TRBV5-1 with TRBJ2-7; D is perhaps TRBD1 or TRBD2 (5 bases each). Germline V gene data show CDR1 as SGHRS and CDR2 as YFSETQ. Trimming pared 2 bases from V and 2 bases from J, leaving 11 bases between. The CDR3 has 14 residues. The CDR3 here is CASSFTGPPYEQYF. The CDR3 DNA reads as TGCGCCAGCAGCTTCACGGGGCCGCCCTACGAGCAGTACTTC.

The gene calls are TRBV23-1 and TRBJ1-2; 11 bases line up with TRBD1. TRBV23-1 is given ORF status, its function remaining uncertain. The CDR3 extends over 18 amino acids. V trimming: 2 bases; J trimming: 8 bases; junction bases outside the gene matches: 16. CDR3 sequence: CASSQPREDRGPLDGYTF. The CDR3 nucleotides read TGCGCCAGCAGTCAACCGCGTGAGGACAGGGGGCCTTTGGACGGCTACACCTTC.

The rearrangement uses TRBV7-2 and TRBJ2-6, with TRBD1 as a possible D gene (6 bases). V was cut by 1 base and J by 0 bases, with 16 bases left in between. This CDR3 region has 19 residues. Germline CDR1 SGHTA, CDR2 FQGNSA. The CDR3 bases are TGTGCCAGCAGCTTAGAAGAGAACAGGGTAGTCTCTGGGGCCAACGTCCTGACTTTC. Its protein is CASSLEENRVVSGANVLTF.

This sequence joins TRBV9 and TRBJ1-2; 11 bases map to TRBD1. Germline assignment: CDR1 SGDLS and CDR2 YYNGEE. The CDR3 runs 17 residues. V trimming: 3 bases; J trimming: 4 bases; junction bases outside the gene matches: 11. In DNA, the CDR3 is TGTGCCAGCAGCGGCGGGACAGGGGGTCAAACCTTCTATGGCTACACCTTC. Translated: CASSGGTGGQTFYGYTF.

The chain is built from TRBV11-1 and TRBJ2-4; no definite D call. The V and J ends lost 1 base and 0 bases respectively, with 7 bases between them. Germline values: CDR1 SGHAT, CDR2 FQDESV (reference sequence). The CDR3 totals 15 residues. CDR3 DNA sequence: TGTGCCAGCAGCTTAGGCGTGTTAGCCAAAAACATTCAGTACTTC. It specifies CASSLGVLAKNIQYF.

The chain employs TRBV24-1 and TRBJ2-3, with 10 bases matching TRBD2. With V trimmed by 5 bases and J by 1 base, 2 bases remained unmatched. This CDR3 comprises 15 residues. Germline CDR1 is KGHDR and CDR2 is SFDVKD. CDR3 region: CATSGTSGGTDTQYF. The CDR3 nucleotides are TGTGCCACCAGTGGAACTAGCGGGGGCACAGATACGCAGTATTTT.